The rows below give T cell receptor beta chains drawn from one sample of a study of blood T cells in healthy people across ages. TCRdb itself ran the 5' RACE reads through MiXCR, one entry per CDR3 protein. Of around 970,000 distinct CDR3 sequences listed, about 53% were seen once; the top ten hold over 20%. Sequencing was done on a sample of blood. These TCRs come from a woman aged 55-69 years in good health. The CDR3 runs from the conserved cysteine through the conserved F or W. The D gene is left open where the match is weak. Size tells how often a clone was seen (once, few, many) or the class of an expanded clone, and some rows leave it out.

abundance: NA
v_gene: TRBV7-2
d_gene: TRBD1
j_gene: TRBJ1-5
CDR3nt: TGTGCCAGCAGCTTAAGAGGGACAGATGATCAGCCCCAGCATTTT
CDR3aa: CASSLRGTDDQPQHF

abundance: NA
v_gene: TRBV6-1
d_gene: TRBD1
j_gene: TRBJ1-2
CDR3nt: TGTGCCAGCCAAGACAGGGCGGGGGTTGGAGACTATGGCTACACCTTC
CDR3aa: CASQDRAGVGDYGYTF

abundance: NA
v_gene: TRBV20-1
d_gene: NA
j_gene: TRBJ2-3
CDR3nt: TGCAGTGTTACTCACTCCGGGAGTGAGATAGATACGCAGTATTTT
CDR3aa: CSVTHSGSEIDTQYF

abundance: few
v_gene: TRBV25-1
d_gene: TRBD2
j_gene: TRBJ2-3
CDR3nt: TGTGCCAGCAGTGCACTAGCGGGAGGGCCCTCTACAGATACGCAGTATTTT
CDR3aa: CASSALAGGPSTDTQYF

abundance: NA
v_gene: TRBV5-1
d_gene: TRBD2
j_gene: TRBJ2-7
CDR3nt: TGCGCCAGCAGCTTGGGAGGGACTAGCGGGTTTTACGAGCAGTACTTC
CDR3aa: CASSLGGTSGFYEQYF

abundance: NA
v_gene: TRBV7-9
d_gene: NA
j_gene: TRBJ2-1
CDR3nt: TGTGCCAGCAGCTTAGCGTTAAGCGGGACAAACGACAAAGGGCAGTTCTTC
CDR3aa: CASSLALSGTNDKGQFF

abundance: NA
v_gene: TRBV12-3/TRBV12-4
d_gene: TRBD1
j_gene: TRBJ2-5
CDR3nt: TGTGCCTGCCGGACAGGGGGGACCTGGGACGAGACCCAGTACTTC
CDR3aa: CACRTGGTWDETQYF

abundance: NA
v_gene: TRBV28
d_gene: NA
j_gene: TRBJ2-1
CDR3nt: TGTGCCAGCACCCCACTGGAAAACTACAATGAGCAGTTCTTC
CDR3aa: CASTPLENYNEQFF

abundance: few
v_gene: TRBV20-1
d_gene: NA
j_gene: TRBJ2-5
CDR3nt: TGCAGTGCCAGCCTAACCTTGGGCTCGGAGACCCAGTACTTC
CDR3aa: CSASLTLGSETQYF

abundance: NA
v_gene: TRBV7-2
d_gene: NA
j_gene: TRBJ2-1
CDR3nt: TGTGCCAGCAGCTTGCGAGCGGGCCAAGAGGTTTACAATGAGCAGTTCTTC
CDR3aa: CASSLRAGQEVYNEQFF

abundance: NA
v_gene: TRBV30
d_gene: NA
j_gene: TRBJ2-7
CDR3nt: TGTGCCTGGACTCCGATGGGCCTAGCCTACGAGCAGTACTTC
CDR3aa: CAWTPMGLAYEQYF

abundance: NA
v_gene: TRBV7-2
d_gene: NA
j_gene: TRBJ1-2
CDR3nt: TGTGCCAGCACTTGGGGGGGTCCTAACTATGGCTACACCTTC
CDR3aa: CASTWGGPNYGYTF

abundance: once
v_gene: TRBV27
d_gene: NA
j_gene: TRBJ2-3
CDR3nt: TGTGCCAGCAGAGACCGTATCACAGATACGCAGTATTTT
CDR3aa: CASRDRITDTQYF

abundance: NA
v_gene: TRBV13
d_gene: NA
j_gene: TRBJ2-7
CDR3nt: TGTGCCTGCAGCGCCCCATTCTCCTACGAGCAGTACTTC
CDR3aa: CACSAPFSYEQYF

abundance: NA
v_gene: TRBV20-1
d_gene: NA
j_gene: TRBJ2-7
CDR3nt: TGCAGTGCTAGGGATGCCGGGCGGCAGTACGAGCAGTACTTC
CDR3aa: CSARDAGRQYEQYF

abundance: NA
v_gene: TRBV3-1
d_gene: TRBD1
j_gene: TRBJ2-5
CDR3nt: TGTGCCAGCAGCCAAAGGGGGACAGGGCATGTAGAGACCCAGTACTTC
CDR3aa: CASSQRGTGHVETQYF

abundance: once
v_gene: TRBV20-1
d_gene: NA
j_gene: TRBJ2-7
CDR3nt: TGCAGTGCTGAGTCGGGACCTCAAGTTTACGGGCAGTACTTC
CDR3aa: CSAESGPQVYGQYF

abundance: NA
v_gene: TRBV13
d_gene: NA
j_gene: TRBJ2-1
CDR3nt: TGTGCCAGCAGCCCCCCCCGGGCGACCCACGGTGAGCAGTTCTTC
CDR3aa: CASSPPRATHGEQFF

abundance: NA
v_gene: TRBV21-1
d_gene: NA
j_gene: TRBJ2-7
CDR3nt: TGTGCCAGCAGCAACCGGGGGACATTGACAGGGCCCGGCGCCTACGAGCAGTACTTC
CDR3aa: CASSNRGTLTGPGAYEQYF

abundance: NA
v_gene: TRBV4-1
d_gene: NA
j_gene: TRBJ2-4
CDR3nt: TGCGCCAGCAGCCAAGACTGGCCGCCACCACCAAACATTCAGTACTTC
CDR3aa: CASSQDWPPPPNIQYF

abundance: NA
v_gene: TRBV7-2
d_gene: NA
j_gene: TRBJ2-7
CDR3nt: TGTGCCAGCAGACCTACGGGCCGCTACGAGCAGTACTTC
CDR3aa: CASRPTGRYEQYF

abundance: few
v_gene: TRBV5-1
d_gene: TRBD1
j_gene: TRBJ2-7
CDR3nt: TGCGCCAGCAGCTTGGATCAGGGGGCGAGATACGAGCAGTACTTC
CDR3aa: CASSLDQGARYEQYF

abundance: NA
v_gene: TRBV29-1
d_gene: TRBD1
j_gene: TRBJ2-7
CDR3nt: TGCAGCGTCAGGACAGGAACGGGCTACGAGCAGTACTTC
CDR3aa: CSVRTGTGYEQYF

abundance: few
v_gene: TRBV6-2/TRBV6-3
d_gene: NA
j_gene: TRBJ2-7
CDR3nt: TGTGCCAGCAGAACAGGGTATCGCGAGCAGTACTTC
CDR3aa: CASRTGYREQYF

abundance: once
v_gene: TRBV10-3
d_gene: TRBD2
j_gene: TRBJ2-2
CDR3nt: TGTGCCATCAGACCGGACTCAGGACTAGCGGGGAACACCGGGGAGCTGTTTTTT
CDR3aa: CAIRPDSGLAGNTGELFF

abundance: NA
v_gene: TRBV6-2/TRBV6-3
d_gene: NA
j_gene: TRBJ2-3
CDR3nt: TGTGCCAGCAGGAGGCTGCAACAAGATACGCAGTATTTT
CDR3aa: CASRRLQQDTQYF

abundance: few
v_gene: TRBV29-1
d_gene: NA
j_gene: TRBJ2-6
CDR3nt: TGCAGCGTTGATTCGATAGGGGTTAGCTCTGGGGCCAACGTCCTGACTTTC
CDR3aa: CSVDSIGVSSGANVLTF

abundance: NA
v_gene: TRBV19
d_gene: TRBD2
j_gene: TRBJ2-7
CDR3nt: TGTGCCAGTAGTATGGGACTAGCGCACTACGAGCAGTACTTC
CDR3aa: CASSMGLAHYEQYF

abundance: few
v_gene: TRBV18
d_gene: NA
j_gene: TRBJ1-1
CDR3nt: TGTGCCAGCTCACCGTCGGGGAGGAACACTGAAGCTTTCTTT
CDR3aa: CASSPSGRNTEAFF

abundance: few
v_gene: TRBV7-9
d_gene: NA
j_gene: TRBJ1-2
CDR3nt: TGTGCCAGCAGCCGGGACACCAATAGGCGCGGAGGCTATGGCTACACCTTC
CDR3aa: CASSRDTNRRGGYGYTF

abundance: NA
v_gene: TRBV20-1
d_gene: NA
j_gene: TRBJ2-3
CDR3nt: TGCAGTGCCCCCCTTACCCGGGGAGAGGCAGATACGCAGTATTTT
CDR3aa: CSAPLTRGEADTQYF

abundance: NA
v_gene: TRBV20-1
d_gene: NA
j_gene: TRBJ2-7
CDR3nt: TGCAGTGCTGGACGTTACGAGCAGTACTTC
CDR3aa: CSAGRYEQYF

abundance: NA
v_gene: TRBV4-3
d_gene: NA
j_gene: TRBJ2-1
CDR3nt: TGCGCCAGCAGCCAGGCCGAGGGCAATGAGCAGTTCTTC
CDR3aa: CASSQAEGNEQFF

abundance: few
v_gene: TRBV20-1
d_gene: NA
j_gene: TRBJ2-7
CDR3nt: TGCAGTGCTAGAGATCATGGGGAGGCTCTCTACGAGCAGTACTTC
CDR3aa: CSARDHGEALYEQYF

abundance: once
v_gene: TRBV20-1
d_gene: NA
j_gene: TRBJ1-2
CDR3nt: TGCAGTGCTAGCAGGGTCCTCTATGGCTACACCTTC
CDR3aa: CSASRVLYGYTF

abundance: NA
v_gene: TRBV6-6
d_gene: NA
j_gene: TRBJ2-7
CDR3nt: TGTGCCAGCAGCGGGGGTATATACAATGAGCAGTACTTC
CDR3aa: CASSGGIYNEQYF

abundance: few
v_gene: TRBV29-1
d_gene: TRBD2
j_gene: TRBJ2-5
CDR3nt: TGCAGCGCATGGACTAGCGGGAATTTGGGAGAGACCCAGTACTTC
CDR3aa: CSAWTSGNLGETQYF

abundance: NA
v_gene: TRBV6-2/TRBV6-3
d_gene: TRBD2
j_gene: TRBJ2-1
CDR3nt: TGTGCCAGCAGACTGGCCCCTGGCGGGAGTAGCAATGAGCAGTTCTTC
CDR3aa: CASRLAPGGSSNEQFF

abundance: NA
v_gene: TRBV2
d_gene: NA
j_gene: TRBJ2-7
CDR3nt: TGTGCCAGCAGTGGGGCGGGCGACGAGCAGTACTTC
CDR3aa: CASSGAGDEQYF